This TCR beta chain originates from a study of cytomegalovirus exposure and HLA in healthy donors. Study background: A data release that came early held approximately 85 million unique TCRs from HLA-typed donors. Findings and caveats of the study: Upon later analysis, HLA-associated TCR beta chains proved more clonally expanded than other, equally common chains. In an earlier analysis, about 87% or about 30%: the productive usage of most TCR beta V segments. Later genetic work tied a missense DCLRE1C variant to beta-chain V and J trimming.

This clone was recorded once. Its cognate antigen is unknown. The V end was cut by 3 bases, the J end by 0 bases, with 12 bases between. Germline values: CDR1 KGHSH, CDR2 LQKENI. CDR3 length: 16 residues. With 60 Vbeta and 13 Jbeta primers, the PCR was carried out. Produced via immunoSEQ multiplex PCR; TCRdb's table is partial and in-frame only. The sample yields more than 95,000 clones, 75% to 85% seen once. The sequence derives from a man between 45 and 60 years old in good health and CMV-seronegative. The V and J genes are TRBV18 and TRBJ1-5, with no clear D. The specimen was PBMCs. CDR3 nucleotides: TGTGCCAGCTCACCCGGGGTAAGAGTTAGCAATCAGCCCCAGCATTTT. This codes for CASSPGVRVSNQPQHF.